The rows below give T cell receptor beta chains drawn from one sample of a study of regulatory T cells in long-lasting Graves disease. A single record per CDR3 protein comes from TCRdb applying MiXCR to the multiplex PCR reads. The sample has around 480,000 distinct CDR3 sequences, 16% seen once; the top ten hold around 25%. The data also belong to a second study, concerning T cells in Graves' hyperthyroidism and ophthalmopathy.

The sequencing here drew on peripheral blood mononuclear cells (PBMCs), taken at new diagnosis, from a patient treated with antithyroid drugs. These receptors all come from a woman aged 40-65 years with Graves disease. The CDR3 runs from the conserved cysteine through the conserved F or W. D genes are given only for firm matches. Expanded clones get a size class; other rows say once, few or many, or leave the size out.

d_gene | j_gene | abundance | v_gene | CDR3aa | CDR3nt
TRBD1 | TRBJ1-1 | many | TRBV20-1 | CSAQGQGGTEAFF | TGCAGTGCCCAGGGACAGGGGGGCACTGAAGCTTTCTTT
TRBD1 | TRBJ1-1 | many | TRBV12-3/TRBV12-4 | CASSSPGTANTEAFF | TGTGCCAGCAGTTCCCCCGGGACAGCGAACACTGAAGCTTTCTTT
TRBD1 | TRBJ1-5 | NA | TRBV19 | CASNGGTAAYSNQPQHF | TGTGCCAGTAATGGTGGGACAGCCGCTTATAGCAATCAGCCCCAGCATTTT
NA | TRBJ1-2 | many | TRBV18 | CASSPPGLLGLNYGYTF | TGTGCCAGCTCACCTCCCGGGCTACTCGGCCTTAACTATGGCTACACCTTC
TRBD2 | TRBJ2-1 | NA | TRBV12-3/TRBV12-4 | CASSPLSSGGADEQFF | TGTGCCAGCAGTCCGTTGAGTAGCGGGGGGGCTGATGAGCAGTTCTTC
NA | TRBJ1-2 | few | TRBV6-1 | CASTGPGDGYTF | TGTGCCTCTACAGGGCCAGGGGATGGCTACACCTTC
TRBD1 | TRBJ2-2 | few | TRBV10-1 | CASSVRDRAGELFF | TGCGCCAGCAGTGTCCGGGACAGGGCCGGGGAGCTGTTTTTT
NA | TRBJ1-2 | few | TRBV29-1 | CSVGQANYGYTF | TGCAGCGTTGGACAGGCGAACTATGGCTACACCTTC
TRBD1 | TRBJ1-1 | NA | TRBV29-1 | CSVGGTGTPNTEAFF | TGCAGCGTTGGGGGGACAGGGACCCCGAACACTGAAGCTTTCTTT
NA | TRBJ2-1 | many | TRBV7-6 | CASSLDRYNEQFF | TGTGCCAGCAGCTTAGACAGGTACAATGAGCAGTTCTTC
NA | TRBJ1-1 | few | TRBV4-1 | CASSQAAGDTEAFF | TGCGCCAGCAGCCAAGCGGCAGGGGACACTGAAGCTTTCTTT
TRBD1 | TRBJ2-1 | many | TRBV7-9 | CASSLGQGPYNEQFF | TGTGCCAGCAGCCTAGGACAGGGCCCCTACAATGAGCAGTTCTTC
TRBD2 | TRBJ2-7 | NA | TRBV11-2 | CASRRPGGTSRYEQYF | TGTGCCAGCAGACGGCCGGGCGGGACTAGCAGATACGAGCAGTACTTC
TRBD2 | TRBJ2-1 | few | TRBV11-2 | CASSGGWLAGGSSYNEQFF | TGTGCCAGCAGCGGGGGTTGGCTAGCGGGGGGTAGCTCCTACAATGAGCAGTTCTTC
NA | TRBJ1-5 | NA | TRBV15 | CATSGQTYQPQHF | TGTGCCACCAGCGGTCAGACTTATCAGCCCCAGCATTTT
NA | TRBJ2-1 | NA | TRBV7-8 | CASSALYHGLSYNEQFF | TGTGCCAGCAGCGCACTCTACCACGGACTCTCCTACAATGAGCAGTTCTTC
NA | TRBJ2-1 | many | TRBV2 | CASSAIGVNEQFF | TGTGCCAGCAGTGCAATAGGGGTCAATGAGCAGTTCTTC
NA | TRBJ2-3 | NA | TRBV7-9 | CASSSQGWAPQITQYF | TGTGCCAGCAGCTCACAGGGTTGGGCCCCACAGATTACGCAGTATTTT
NA | TRBJ2-3 | many | TRBV7-8 | CASSPLRVYRTDTQYF | TGTGCCAGCAGCCCCCTACGGGTATATCGCACAGATACGCAGTATTTT
NA | TRBJ2-7 | many | TRBV30 | CAWSNGLAYEQYF | TGTGCCTGGTCAAACGGACTCGCCTACGAGCAGTACTTC
TRBD1 | TRBJ1-2 | NA | TRBV2 | CASSYETGGGFVYGYTF | TGTGCCAGCAGTTACGAGACAGGGGGCGGATTTGTCTATGGCTACACCTTC
TRBD1 | TRBJ1-5 | many | TRBV20-1 | CSARVSGQGHQPQHF | TGCAGTGCTAGAGTCTCGGGACAGGGTCATCAGCCCCAGCATTTT
NA | TRBJ1-4 | NA | TRBV5-1 | CASGPGATNEKLFF | TGCGCCAGCGGTCCAGGGGCAACTAATGAAAAACTGTTTTTT
TRBD2 | TRBJ2-3 | many | TRBV10-3 | CAISVRGTSGPTDTQYF | TGTGCCATCAGTGTCCGAGGGACTAGCGGGCCCACAGATACGCAGTATTTT
NA | TRBJ2-2 | NA | TRBV11-3 | CASSVEPGGGAGELFF | TGTGCCAGCAGCGTAGAACCCGGGGGTGGGGCCGGGGAGCTGTTTTTT
NA | TRBJ2-3 | many | TRBV5-1 | CASSWGRDIGTDTQYF | TGCGCCAGCAGCTGGGGCCGGGACATCGGCACAGATACGCAGTATTTT
TRBD2 | TRBJ2-1 | few | TRBV18 | CASSPDAGTSGGAKFF | TGTGCCAGCTCACCGGACGCCGGGACTAGCGGGGGGGCCAAGTTCTTC
NA | TRBJ1-1 | many | TRBV2 | CASSVQAGGTEAFF | TGTGCCAGCAGTGTCCAGGCTGGGGGCACTGAAGCTTTCTTT
NA | TRBJ1-1 | many | TRBV16 | CASSQSVSNSANTEAFF | TGTGCCAGCAGCCAATCGGTCAGTAACAGTGCGAACACTGAAGCTTTCTTT
TRBD1 | TRBJ2-7 | NA | TRBV29-1 | CSVAGTGTYEQYF | TGCAGCGTCGCCGGGACAGGGACCTACGAGCAGTACTTC
TRBD2 | TRBJ2-3 | few | TRBV19 | CASSALRAGAGDTQYF | TGTGCCAGTAGTGCCCTAAGAGCGGGGGCGGGGGATACGCAGTATTTT
NA | TRBJ2-5 | many | TRBV3-1 | CASTWDTQETQYF | TGTGCCAGCACATGGGACACGCAAGAGACCCAGTACTTC
NA | TRBJ1-4 | few | TRBV6-1 | CASTSPGHKLFF | TGTGCCAGCACAAGCCCGGGACACAAGCTGTTTTTT
TRBD2 | TRBJ2-5 | many | TRBV12-3/TRBV12-4 | CASSSAGGEETQYF | TGTGCCAGCAGCTCAGCGGGGGGGGAAGAGACCCAGTACTTC
TRBD1 | TRBJ1-2 | many | TRBV18 | CASSPLDRGNYGYTF | TGTGCCAGCTCACCTCTGGACAGGGGGAATTATGGCTACACCTTC
TRBD1 | TRBJ1-2 | many | TRBV7-3 | CASSFGTGYGYTF | TGTGCCAGCAGCTTCGGGACAGGCTATGGCTACACCTTC
NA | TRBJ1-2 | many | TRBV5-1 | CASSLGNRRYGYTF | TGCGCCAGCAGCTTGGGGAACAGGAGGTATGGCTACACCTTC
NA | TRBJ2-7 | many | TRBV10-3 | CAISVQGYYEQYF | TGTGCCATCAGCGTACAGGGTTACTACGAGCAGTACTTC
NA | TRBJ2-1 | many | TRBV11-2 | CASSRPNSQGTSYNEQFF | TGTGCCAGCAGCCGCCCAAACTCGCAGGGGACCTCCTACAATGAGCAGTTCTTC
TRBD2 | TRBJ2-2 | many | TRBV12-3/TRBV12-4 | CASSAGGRTGELFF | TGTGCCAGCAGTGCGGGGGGCAGGACCGGGGAGCTGTTTTTT
NA | TRBJ1-1 | many | TRBV2 | CAGGRQQNTEAFF | TGTGCCGGAGGAAGACAGCAGAACACTGAAGCTTTCTTT
TRBD1 | TRBJ2-2 | few | TRBV11-1 | CASSSQGVGTGELFF | TGTGCCAGCAGCTCACAGGGGGTTGGCACCGGGGAGCTGTTTTTT
NA | TRBJ2-7 | few | TRBV25-1 | CASSGGAYLEQYF | TGTGCCAGCAGTGGCGGGGCGTATCTCGAGCAGTACTTC
TRBD1 | TRBJ2-1 | many | TRBV7-2 | CASSLVQGSSYNEQFF | TGTGCCAGCAGCTTAGTACAGGGGAGCTCCTACAATGAGCAGTTCTTC
NA | TRBJ2-1 | many | TRBV12-3/TRBV12-4 | CASSLQGEQFF | TGTGCCAGCAGTTTGCAGGGTGAGCAGTTCTTC